This T cell receptor beta chain was recovered during a study of chemoradiotherapy in HPV16-positive cancers. Study-level background: Candidate HPV-specific clones and shared TCR motifs came from a couple of HPV16-positive patients.

Findings of the study overall: Candidate HPV-specific clones and E7-related TCR motifs grew in tumor during treatment. For HPV16-positive patients, expanding HPV-responsive T cells associated with longer recurrence-free survival. HPV-specific T cells were functionally defined from only a couple of HPV16-positive patients.

The germline gives CDR1 LGHNT, CDR2 FRNRAP. CDR3 size: 17 residues. V dropped 4 bases and J dropped 4; count of bases not matched to a gene: 6. Using immunoSEQ multiplex PCR, the repertoire was profiled, and TCRdb retains in-frame clones only, with some absent. The repertoire holds approximately 29,000 clones, with about 80% as singletons. A remark on this clone: Its antigen is not known.

The sample in question was blood, obtained from a patient who underwent chemoradiotherapy. This TCR derives from a human donor with HPV-associated anogenital cancer. The chain is built from TRBV12-5 and TRBJ2-3; TRBD2 agrees at 15 bases. The CDR3 sequence: CASGSGLAGGRADTQYF. The CDR3 coding sequence is TGTGCTAGTGGTTCAGGACTAGCGGGGGGGCGAGCAGATACGCAGTATTTT.